This TCR beta chain emerged from a study of identical twins. Via MiXCR, TCRdb re-called the 5' RACE reads, giving one row per CDR3 protein. This sample carries some 1,600,000 distinct CDR3 sequences, more than 30% of them seen once, and the ten largest clones take under 0.35%. The CDR3 sequence is 14 residues long. V was trimmed by 0 bases and J by 2 bases, leaving 4 bases between them. Germline lookup yields CDR1 MNHEY and CDR2 SMNVEV (reference sequence). The study's findings and limits: Sharing of beta out-of-frame sequences by twins showed a weaker excess. When twins shared out-of-frame alpha sequences, those sequences had excess low generation probability.

This clonotype was found many times. Its antigen is not identified. The chain carries TRBV27 and TRBJ2-2; D not certain. The sequenced sample was cord blood. The TCR was taken from a newborn girl in good health. DNA of the CDR3: TGTGCCAGCAGTTTATCGCGTAACACCGGGGAGCTGTTTTTT. Amino acids: CASSLSRNTGELFF.